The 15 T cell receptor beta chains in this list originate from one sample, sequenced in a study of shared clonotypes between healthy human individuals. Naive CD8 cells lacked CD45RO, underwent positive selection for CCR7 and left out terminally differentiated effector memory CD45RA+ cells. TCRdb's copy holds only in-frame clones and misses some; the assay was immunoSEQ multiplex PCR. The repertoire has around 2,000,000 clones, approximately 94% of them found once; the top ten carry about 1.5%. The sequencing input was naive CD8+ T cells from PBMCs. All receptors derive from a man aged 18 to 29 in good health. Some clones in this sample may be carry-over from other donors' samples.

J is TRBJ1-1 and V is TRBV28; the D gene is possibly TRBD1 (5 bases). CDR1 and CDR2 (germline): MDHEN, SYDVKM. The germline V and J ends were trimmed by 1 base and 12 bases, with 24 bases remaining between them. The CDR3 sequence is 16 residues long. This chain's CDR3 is CASSLLGSGPPSLTFF. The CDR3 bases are TGTGCCAGCAGTTTATTAGGCTCGGGACCACCGTCGTTAACTTTCTTT.

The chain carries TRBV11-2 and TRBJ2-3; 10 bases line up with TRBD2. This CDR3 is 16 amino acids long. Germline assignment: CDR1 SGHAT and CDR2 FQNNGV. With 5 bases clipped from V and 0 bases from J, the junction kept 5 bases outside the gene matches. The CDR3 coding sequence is TGTGCCAGCAGCCCGGGACTAGCGTACAGCACAGATACGCAGTATTTT. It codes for CASSPGLAYSTDTQYF.

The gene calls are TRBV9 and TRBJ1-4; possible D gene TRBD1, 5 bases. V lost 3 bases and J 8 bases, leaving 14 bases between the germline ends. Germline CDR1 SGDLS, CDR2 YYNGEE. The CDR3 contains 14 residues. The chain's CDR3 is CASSAGTSREKLFF. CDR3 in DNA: TGTGCCAGCAGCGCCGGGACGAGTCGGGAAAAACTGTTTTTT.

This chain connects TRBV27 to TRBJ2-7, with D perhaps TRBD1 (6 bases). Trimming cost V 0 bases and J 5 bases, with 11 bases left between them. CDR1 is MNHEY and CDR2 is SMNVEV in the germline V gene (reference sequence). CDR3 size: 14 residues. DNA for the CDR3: TGTGCCAGCAGTTTATCGTCCCACAGGGACGAGCAGTACTTC. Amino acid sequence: CASSLSSHRDEQYF.

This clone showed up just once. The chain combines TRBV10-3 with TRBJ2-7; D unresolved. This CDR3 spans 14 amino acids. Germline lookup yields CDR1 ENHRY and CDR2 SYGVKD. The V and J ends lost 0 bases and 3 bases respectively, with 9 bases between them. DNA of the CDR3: TGTGCCATCAGTGAGTCGGTGGCAGACTACGAGCAGTACTTC. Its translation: CAISESVADYEQYF.

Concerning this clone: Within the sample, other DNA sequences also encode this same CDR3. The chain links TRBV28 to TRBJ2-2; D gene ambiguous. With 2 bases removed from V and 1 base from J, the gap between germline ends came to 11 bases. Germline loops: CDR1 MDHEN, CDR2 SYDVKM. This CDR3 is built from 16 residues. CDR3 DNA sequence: TGTGCCAGCAGTTTAGCCACCCTAGTGAACACCGGGGAGCTGTTTTTT. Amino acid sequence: CASSLATLVNTGELFF.

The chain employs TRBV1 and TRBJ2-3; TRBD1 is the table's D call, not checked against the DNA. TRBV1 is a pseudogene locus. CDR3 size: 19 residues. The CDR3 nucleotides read TGCACCAGCAGCCCCTCAACCAACCTACAGGGGTCCTGCACAGATACGCAGTATTTT. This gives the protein CTSSPSTNLQGSCTDTQYF.

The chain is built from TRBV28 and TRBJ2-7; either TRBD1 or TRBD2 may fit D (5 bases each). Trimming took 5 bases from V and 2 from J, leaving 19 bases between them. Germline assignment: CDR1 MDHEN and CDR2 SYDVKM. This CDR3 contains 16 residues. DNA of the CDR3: TGTGCCAGCAGTCCCGGGACCGACTCGTTACCCTACGAGCAGTACTTC. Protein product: CASSPGTDSLPYEQYF. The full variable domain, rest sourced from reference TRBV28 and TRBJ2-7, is DVKVTQSSRYLVKRTGEKVFLECVQDMDHENMFWYRQDPGLGLRLIYFSYDVKMKEKGDIPEGYSVSREKKERFSLILESASTNQTSMYLCASSPGTDSLPYEQYFGPGTRLTVT.

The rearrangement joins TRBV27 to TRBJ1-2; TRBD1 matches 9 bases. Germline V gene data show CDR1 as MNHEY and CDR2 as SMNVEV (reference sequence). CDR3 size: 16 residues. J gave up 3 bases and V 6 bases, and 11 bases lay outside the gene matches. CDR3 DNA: TGTGCCAGCAGATTAAGGGTGGGACAGGGTGACTATGGCTACACCTTC. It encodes CASRLRVGQGDYGYTF.

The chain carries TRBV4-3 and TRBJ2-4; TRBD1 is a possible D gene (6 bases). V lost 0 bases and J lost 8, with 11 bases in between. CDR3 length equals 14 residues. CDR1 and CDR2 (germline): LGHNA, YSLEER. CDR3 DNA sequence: TGCGCCAGCAGCCAAGATGGGGGCGCGGACATTCAGTACTTC. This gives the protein CASSQDGGADIQYF.

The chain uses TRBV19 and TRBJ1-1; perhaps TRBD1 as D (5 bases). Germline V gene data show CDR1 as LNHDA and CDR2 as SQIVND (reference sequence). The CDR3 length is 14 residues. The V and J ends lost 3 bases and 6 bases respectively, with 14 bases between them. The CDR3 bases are TGTGCCAGTAGTATCGGGTTAGCAGGGTCTGAAGCTTTCTTT. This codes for CASSIGLAGSEAFF.

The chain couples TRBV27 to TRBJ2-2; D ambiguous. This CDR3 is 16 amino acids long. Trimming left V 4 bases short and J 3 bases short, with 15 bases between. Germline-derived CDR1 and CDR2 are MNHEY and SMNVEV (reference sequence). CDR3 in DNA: TGTGCCAGCAGTTATGGACGGAGTCGGGACACCGGGGAGCTGTTTTTT. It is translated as CASSYGRSRDTGELFF.

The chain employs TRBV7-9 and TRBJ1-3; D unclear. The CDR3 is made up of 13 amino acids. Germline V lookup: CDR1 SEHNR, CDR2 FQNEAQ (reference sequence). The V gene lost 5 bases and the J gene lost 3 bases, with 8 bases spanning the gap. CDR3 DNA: TGTGCCAGCAGCACTTGGAATGGAAACACCATATATTTT. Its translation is CASSTWNGNTIYF.

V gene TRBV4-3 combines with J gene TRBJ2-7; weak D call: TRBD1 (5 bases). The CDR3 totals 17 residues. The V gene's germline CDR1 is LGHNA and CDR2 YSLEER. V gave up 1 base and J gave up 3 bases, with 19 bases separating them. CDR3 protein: CASSQVLDSFTYYEQYF. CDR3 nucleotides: TGCGCCAGCAGCCAAGTGCTAGACAGCTTCACCTACTACGAGCAGTACTTC.

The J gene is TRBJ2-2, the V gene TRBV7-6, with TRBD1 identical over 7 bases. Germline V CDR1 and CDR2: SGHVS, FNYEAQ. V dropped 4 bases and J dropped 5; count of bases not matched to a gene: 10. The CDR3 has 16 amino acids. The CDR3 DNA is TGTGCCAGCAGCTCCCTATCGGGACAGAGTACCGGGGAGCTGTTTTTT. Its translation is CASSSLSGQSTGELFF.